The rows below give T cell receptor beta chains drawn from one sample of a study of shared clonotypes between healthy human individuals. Produced via immunoSEQ multiplex PCR; TCRdb's table is partial and in-frame only. In the table there are about 2,500,000 clones, around nine tenths of which are singletons. Sequencing was carried out using naive CD4+ T cells sorted from blood. These receptors all come from a young man in good health. Both conserved end residues are part of each CDR3. The D gene is left open where the match is weak. A row's size may be missing; if present it is once, few, many or a size class.

v_gene: TRBV18
abundance: .
d_gene: .
j_gene: TRBJ2-3
CDR3aa: CASSPYAGITDTQYF
CDR3nt: TGTGCCAGCTCACCCTACGCGGGGATCACAGATACGCAGTATTTT

v_gene: TRBV7-7
abundance: .
d_gene: TRBD1
j_gene: TRBJ2-5
CDR3aa: CASSLVAGDRETQYF
CDR3nt: TGTGCTAGCAGCTTAGTGGCCGGGGACAGAGAGACCCAGTACTTC

v_gene: TRBV19
abundance: .
d_gene: .
j_gene: TRBJ1-5
CDR3aa: CASSTTRAGMGNQPQHF
CDR3nt: TGTGCCAGTAGTACGACTAGGGCAGGGATGGGCAATCAGCCCCAGCATTTT

v_gene: TRBV5-7
abundance: .
d_gene: .
j_gene: TRBJ1-5
CDR3aa: CASSWRLEALSNQPQHF
CDR3nt: TGTGCCAGCAGCTGGCGGTTAGAGGCCCTTAGCAATCAGCCCCAGCATTTT

v_gene: TRBV15
abundance: .
d_gene: TRBD2
j_gene: TRBJ2-1
CDR3aa: CATSRRLAGGGSYNEQFF
CDR3nt: TGTGCCACCAGCAGACGCTTAGCGGGGGGAGGATCCTACAATGAGCAGTTCTTC

v_gene: TRBV29-1
abundance: once
d_gene: .
j_gene: TRBJ2-3
CDR3aa: CSVESDRRTDTQYF
CDR3nt: TGCAGCGTTGAGAGTGACAGGAGGACAGATACGCAGTATTTT

v_gene: TRBV10-3
abundance: .
d_gene: TRBD2
j_gene: TRBJ2-1
CDR3aa: CAISDGTNSYNEQFF
CDR3nt: TGTGCCATCAGTGATGGGACTAACTCCTACAATGAGCAGTTCTTC

v_gene: TRBV7-2
abundance: .
d_gene: TRBD2
j_gene: TRBJ2-2
CDR3aa: CASSLEGTSDSNTGELFF
CDR3nt: TGTGCCAGCAGCTTAGAGGGGACTAGCGACTCGAACACCGGGGAGCTGTTTTTT

v_gene: TRBV28
abundance: .
d_gene: TRBD1
j_gene: TRBJ2-5
CDR3aa: CASSLQGNFQETQYF
CDR3nt: TGTGCCAGCAGCCTACAGGGGAATTTCCAAGAGACCCAGTACTTC

v_gene: TRBV21-1
abundance: .
d_gene: .
j_gene: TRBJ2-7
CDR3aa: CASSKRKGPARYEQYF
CDR3nt: TGTGCCAGCAGCAAAAGAAAAGGCCCAGCTAGATACGAGCAGTACTTC

v_gene: TRBV7-3
abundance: once
d_gene: .
j_gene: TRBJ2-3
CDR3aa: CASSLESTDTQYF
CDR3nt: TGTGCCAGCAGCTTGGAAAGCACAGATACGCAGTATTTT

v_gene: TRBV28
abundance: .
d_gene: .
j_gene: TRBJ1-5
CDR3aa: CASSPRGGTGQPQHF
CDR3nt: TGTGCCAGCAGTCCTAGGGGGGGGACCGGCCAGCCCCAGCATTTT

v_gene: TRBV7-9
abundance: .
d_gene: .
j_gene: TRBJ2-2
CDR3aa: CASSLRGRENTGELFF
CDR3nt: TGTGCCAGCAGCTTACGGGGCCGTGAGAACACCGGGGAGCTGTTTTTT

v_gene: TRBV28
abundance: once
d_gene: .
j_gene: TRBJ2-1
CDR3aa: CASSLGLAAPNEQFF
CDR3nt: TGTGCCAGCAGTTTAGGGTTAGCCGCTCCTAATGAGCAGTTCTTC

v_gene: TRBV6-6
abundance: .
d_gene: .
j_gene: TRBJ1-1
CDR3aa: CASSYRTDEAFF
CDR3nt: TGTGCCAGCAGTTACCGGACTGATGAAGCTTTCTTT

v_gene: TRBV5-4
abundance: .
d_gene: TRBD2
j_gene: TRBJ2-1
CDR3aa: CASSLAGLAGDYNEQFF
CDR3nt: TGTGCCAGCAGCTTGGCCGGACTAGCGGGCGACTACAATGAGCAGTTCTTC

v_gene: TRBV19
abundance: once
d_gene: .
j_gene: TRBJ2-7
CDR3aa: CASSIGAAYEQYF
CDR3nt: TGTGCCAGTAGTATCGGGGCGGCCTACGAGCAGTACTTC

v_gene: TRBV11-2
abundance: .
d_gene: .
j_gene: TRBJ1-5
CDR3aa: CASSLDGANQPQHF
CDR3nt: TGTGCCAGCAGCTTAGACGGGGCAAATCAGCCCCAGCATTTT

v_gene: TRBV15
abundance: .
d_gene: TRBD1
j_gene: TRBJ2-3
CDR3aa: CATSRDSGTGGARKTDTQYF
CDR3nt: TGTGCCACCAGCAGAGACTCCGGGACAGGGGGCGCGAGGAAGACAGATACGCAGTATTTT

v_gene: TRBV5-1
abundance: .
d_gene: TRBD1
j_gene: TRBJ2-7
CDR3aa: CASSLGQGGSEQYF
CDR3nt: TGCGCCAGCAGCTTAGGACAGGGAGGAAGCGAGCAGTACTTC

v_gene: TRBV7-2
abundance: .
d_gene: .
j_gene: TRBJ2-3
CDR3aa: CASSSSGTSTDTQYF
CDR3nt: TGTGCCAGCAGCTCAAGCGGTACTAGCACAGATACGCAGTATTTT

v_gene: TRBV12-5
abundance: once
d_gene: .
j_gene: TRBJ2-5
CDR3aa: CASTPGETQYF
CDR3nt: TGTGCTAGTACTCCGGGAGAGACCCAGTACTTC

v_gene: TRBV27
abundance: .
d_gene: .
j_gene: TRBJ2-1
CDR3aa: CASSRAIGYNEQFF
CDR3nt: TGTGCCAGCTCCAGGGCAATCGGGTACAATGAGCAGTTCTTC

v_gene: TRBV9
abundance: once
d_gene: .
j_gene: TRBJ1-2
CDR3aa: CASSPDGIYGYTF
CDR3nt: TGTGCCAGCAGCCCCGACGGTATCTATGGCTACACCTTC

v_gene: TRBV5-1
abundance: .
d_gene: .
j_gene: TRBJ1-1
CDR3aa: CASSSMKNTEAFF
CDR3nt: TGCGCCAGCAGCTCGATGAAGAACACTGAAGCTTTCTTT

v_gene: TRBV5-4
abundance: .
d_gene: TRBD2
j_gene: TRBJ2-6
CDR3aa: CASSLGGLAGVGANVLTF
CDR3nt: TGTGCCAGCAGCTTGGGGGGACTAGCGGGAGTTGGGGCCAACGTCCTGACTTTC

v_gene: TRBV5-6
abundance: .
d_gene: .
j_gene: TRBJ2-5
CDR3aa: CASSLGPLQGQETQYF
CDR3nt: TGTGCCAGCAGCTTGGGACCCCTCCAGGGTCAAGAGACCCAGTACTTC

v_gene: TRBV27
abundance: .
d_gene: .
j_gene: TRBJ2-1
CDR3aa: CASSFWGRGSYNEQFF
CDR3nt: TGTGCCAGCAGTTTCTGGGGGCGGGGCTCCTACAATGAGCAGTTCTTC

v_gene: TRBV28
abundance: .
d_gene: .
j_gene: TRBJ2-7
CDR3aa: CATRGTYEQYF
CDR3nt: TGTGCCACTCGTGGTACCTACGAGCAGTACTTC

v_gene: TRBV7-2
abundance: .
d_gene: TRBD1
j_gene: TRBJ2-2
CDR3aa: CASSLNPGGGSTGELFF
CDR3nt: TGTGCCAGCAGCTTAAACCCAGGGGGCGGTAGTACCGGGGAGCTGTTTTTT

v_gene: TRBV10-3
abundance: .
d_gene: TRBD2
j_gene: TRBJ2-5
CDR3aa: CAISDGRALGEQYF
CDR3nt: TGTGCCATCAGTGACGGGAGGGCCCTCGGTGAGCAGTACTTC

v_gene: TRBV7-6
abundance: .
d_gene: .
j_gene: TRBJ2-7
CDR3aa: CASSLAGGYEQYF
CDR3nt: TGTGCCAGCAGCTTAGCGGGGGGTTACGAGCAGTACTTC

v_gene: TRBV6-6
abundance: .
d_gene: .
j_gene: TRBJ2-5
CDR3aa: CASRYYETQYF
CDR3nt: TGTGCCAGCAGGTATTATGAGACCCAGTACTTC

v_gene: TRBV6-5
abundance: .
d_gene: .
j_gene: TRBJ1-1
CDR3aa: CASSSGTPTFLF
CDR3nt: TGTGCCAGCAGTTCCGGGACACCGACCTTTCTTTTT

v_gene: TRBV10-2
abundance: .
d_gene: .
j_gene: TRBJ1-1
CDR3aa: CASSEFLGSGGGTEAFF
CDR3nt: TGCGCCAGCAGTGAGTTCCTGGGGAGTGGGGGGGGCACTGAAGCTTTCTTT

v_gene: TRBV7-2
abundance: .
d_gene: .
j_gene: TRBJ2-7
CDR3aa: CASSYGTRNYEQYF
CDR3nt: TGTGCCAGCAGCTACGGGACGCGGAACTACGAGCAGTACTTC

v_gene: TRBV4-3
abundance: .
d_gene: .
j_gene: TRBJ2-5
CDR3aa: CASSQVAGQETQYF
CDR3nt: TGCGCCAGCAGCCAAGTGGCAGGGCAAGAGACCCAGTACTTC

v_gene: TRBV27
abundance: .
d_gene: .
j_gene: TRBJ2-7
CDR3aa: CASSFSGILRYEQYF
CDR3nt: TGTGCCAGCAGTTTTTCCGGGATTCTTCGCTACGAGCAGTACTTC

v_gene: TRBV23-1
abundance: few
d_gene: .
j_gene: TRBJ1-6
CDR3aa: CASSTRPTGRCSPLHF
CDR3nt: TGCGCCAGCAGTACTCGGCCCACCGGGAGGTGCTCACCCCTCCACTTT

v_gene: TRBV6-6
abundance: .
d_gene: .
j_gene: TRBJ1-5
CDR3aa: CASRTPGGSNQPQHF
CDR3nt: TGTGCCAGCAGGACCCCGGGGGGTAGCAATCAGCCCCAGCATTTT

v_gene: TRBV19
abundance: .
d_gene: .
j_gene: TRBJ1-1
CDR3aa: CASSIEWFSEGLRTTEAFF
CDR3nt: TGTGCCAGTAGTATAGAGTGGTTTTCTGAGGGGCTGAGGACCACTGAAGCTTTCTTT

v_gene: TRBV19
abundance: .
d_gene: TRBD1
j_gene: TRBJ1-2
CDR3aa: CASSILPGQGLNYGYTF
CDR3nt: TGTGCCAGTAGTATACTTCCGGGACAGGGGTTAAACTATGGCTACACCTTC

v_gene: TRBV9
abundance: .
d_gene: .
j_gene: TRBJ2-6
CDR3aa: CASSFGRSSGANVLTF
CDR3nt: TGTGCCAGCAGCTTCGGGCGGTCTTCTGGGGCCAACGTCCTGACTTTC

v_gene: TRBV7-6
abundance: .
d_gene: .
j_gene: TRBJ2-1
CDR3aa: CASSSGLAESYNEQFF
CDR3nt: TGTGCCAGCAGCTCGGGACTCGCGGAGTCGTACAATGAGCAGTTCTTC

v_gene: TRBV4-1
abundance: .
d_gene: .
j_gene: TRBJ2-7
CDR3aa: CASSQSEGQTKYEQYF
CDR3nt: TGCGCCAGCAGCCAGTCGGAGGGACAGACTAAGTACGAGCAGTACTTC

v_gene: TRBV28
abundance: .
d_gene: .
j_gene: TRBJ2-7
CDR3aa: CASSWTGRGNSYEQYF
CDR3nt: TGTGCCAGCAGTTGGACCGGACGGGGAAACTCCTACGAGCAGTACTTC